This TCR beta chain was found in a study of T cell clones after liver transplantation. CDR3 length: 14 amino acids. The junction had 6 bases not matched to a gene; V was cut back by 6 bases and J by 3 bases. Germline lookup yields CDR1 MNHEY and CDR2 SVGAGI. This clone has just a few counts. Some clones are missing from TCRdb's copy, which holds only in-frame ones; the method was immunoSEQ multiplex PCR. There are approximately 12,000 clones in the sample; 74% occur only once, and around 33% lies in the top ten. This chain connects TRBV6-5 to TRBJ2-7; 9 nucleotides line up with TRBD1. Here the sequenced sample was CD8+ T cells from blood, taken at the 22-month timepoint. This TCR was sampled from a human patient who received a liver transplant. The graft donor may have given rise to some T cells. CDR3 nucleotides: TGTGCCAGCAGCGCCGGGACAGGGCGCTACGAGCAGTACTTC. Its protein product is CASSAGTGRYEQYF.